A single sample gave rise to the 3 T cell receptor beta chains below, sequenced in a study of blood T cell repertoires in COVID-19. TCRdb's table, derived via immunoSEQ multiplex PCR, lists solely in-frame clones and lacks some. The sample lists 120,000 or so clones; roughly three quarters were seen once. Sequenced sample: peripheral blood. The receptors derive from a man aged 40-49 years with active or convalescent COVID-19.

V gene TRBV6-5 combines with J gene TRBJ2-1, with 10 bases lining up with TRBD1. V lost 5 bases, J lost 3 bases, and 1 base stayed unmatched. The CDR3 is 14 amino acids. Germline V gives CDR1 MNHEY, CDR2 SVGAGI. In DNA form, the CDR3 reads TGTGCCAGCAGTCGGACAGGGGGCTACAATGAGCAGTTCTTC. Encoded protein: CASSRTGGYNEQFF.

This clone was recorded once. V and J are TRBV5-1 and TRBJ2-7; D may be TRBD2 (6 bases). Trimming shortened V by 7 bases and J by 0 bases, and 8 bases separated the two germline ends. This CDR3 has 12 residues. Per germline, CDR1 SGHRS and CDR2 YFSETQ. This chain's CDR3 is CASGGSSYEQYF. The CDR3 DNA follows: TGCGCCAGCGGGGGGAGCTCCTACGAGCAGTACTTC.

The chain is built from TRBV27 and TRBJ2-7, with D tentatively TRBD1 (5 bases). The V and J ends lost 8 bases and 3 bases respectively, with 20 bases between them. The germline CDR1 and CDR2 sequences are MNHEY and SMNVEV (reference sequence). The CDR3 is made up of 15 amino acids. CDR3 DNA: TGTGCCAGCTCTTTCCTAAGGGGCCAAGTCTACGAGCAGTACTTC. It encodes CASSFLRGQVYEQYF.